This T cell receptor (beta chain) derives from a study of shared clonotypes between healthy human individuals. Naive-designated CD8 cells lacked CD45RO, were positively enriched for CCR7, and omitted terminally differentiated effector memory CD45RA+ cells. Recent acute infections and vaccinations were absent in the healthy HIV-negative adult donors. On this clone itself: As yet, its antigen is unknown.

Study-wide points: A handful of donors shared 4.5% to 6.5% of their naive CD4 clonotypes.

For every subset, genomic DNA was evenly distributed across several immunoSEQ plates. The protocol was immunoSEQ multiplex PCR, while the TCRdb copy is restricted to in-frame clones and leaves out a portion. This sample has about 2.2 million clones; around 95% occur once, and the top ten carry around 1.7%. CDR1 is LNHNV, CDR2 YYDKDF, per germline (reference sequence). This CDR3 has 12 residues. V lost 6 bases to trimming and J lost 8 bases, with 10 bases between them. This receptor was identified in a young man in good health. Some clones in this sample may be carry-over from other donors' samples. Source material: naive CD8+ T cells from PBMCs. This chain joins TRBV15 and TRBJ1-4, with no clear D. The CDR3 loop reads CATRGSWEKLFF. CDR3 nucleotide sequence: TGTGCCACCAGGGGGAGTTGGGAAAAACTGTTTTTT.